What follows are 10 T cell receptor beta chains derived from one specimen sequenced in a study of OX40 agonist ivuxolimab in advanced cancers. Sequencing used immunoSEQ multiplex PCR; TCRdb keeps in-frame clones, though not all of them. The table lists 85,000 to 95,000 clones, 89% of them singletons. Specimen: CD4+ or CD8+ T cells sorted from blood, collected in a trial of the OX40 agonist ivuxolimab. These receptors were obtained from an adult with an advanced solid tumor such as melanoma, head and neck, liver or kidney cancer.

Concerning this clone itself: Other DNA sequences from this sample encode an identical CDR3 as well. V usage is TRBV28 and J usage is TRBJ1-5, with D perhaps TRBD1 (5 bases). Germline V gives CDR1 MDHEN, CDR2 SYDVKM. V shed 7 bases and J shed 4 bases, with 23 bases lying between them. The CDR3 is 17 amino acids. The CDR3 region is CASTRDFPSWANQPQHF. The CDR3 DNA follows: TGTGCCAGCACCCGGGACTTTCCTTCTTGGGCAAATCAGCCCCAGCATTTT.

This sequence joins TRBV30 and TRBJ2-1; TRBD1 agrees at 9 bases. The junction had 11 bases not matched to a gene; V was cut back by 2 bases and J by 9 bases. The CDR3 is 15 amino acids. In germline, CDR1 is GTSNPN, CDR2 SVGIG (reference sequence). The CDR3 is CAWSHPGQGVGEQFF. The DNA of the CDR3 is TGTGCCTGGAGTCATCCGGGACAGGGAGTCGGTGAGCAGTTCTTC.

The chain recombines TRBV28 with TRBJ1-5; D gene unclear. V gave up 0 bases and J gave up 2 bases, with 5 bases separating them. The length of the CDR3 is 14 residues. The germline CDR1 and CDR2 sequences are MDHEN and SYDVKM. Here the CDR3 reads CASSLWGGNQPQHF. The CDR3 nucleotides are TGTGCCAGCAGTTTATGGGGCGGCAATCAGCCCCAGCATTTT.

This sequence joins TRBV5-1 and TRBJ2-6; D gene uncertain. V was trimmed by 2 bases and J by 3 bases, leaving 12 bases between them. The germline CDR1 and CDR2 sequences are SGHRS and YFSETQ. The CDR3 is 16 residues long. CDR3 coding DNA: TGCGCCAGCAGCTTTGACCGGGCTCTTGGGGCCAACGTCCTGACTTTC. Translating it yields CASSFDRALGANVLTF.

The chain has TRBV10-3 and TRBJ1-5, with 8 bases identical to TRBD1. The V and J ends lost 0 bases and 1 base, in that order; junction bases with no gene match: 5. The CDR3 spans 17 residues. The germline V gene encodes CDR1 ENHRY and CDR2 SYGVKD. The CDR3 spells CAISESAGGRSNQPQHF. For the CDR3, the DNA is TGTGCCATCAGTGAGTCGGCAGGGGGCAGGAGCAATCAGCCCCAGCATTTT.

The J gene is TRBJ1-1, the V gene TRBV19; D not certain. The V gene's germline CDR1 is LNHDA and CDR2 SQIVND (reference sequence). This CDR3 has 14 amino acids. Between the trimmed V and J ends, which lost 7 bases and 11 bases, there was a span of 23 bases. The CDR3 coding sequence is TGTGCCAGTATACCTTTATCGGGCGGCGCATATGCTTTCTTT. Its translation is CASIPLSGGAYAFF.

The CDR3 bases are TGTGCCAGCAGTGAAGGGAGCAACTATGGCTACACCTTC. Its translation: CASSEGSNYGYTF. The gene calls are TRBV6-1 and TRBJ1-2; D remains unclear. The CDR3 loop spans 13 amino acids. Looked up from germline, CDR1 is MNHNS and CDR2 is SASEGT. The ends were cut back, 1 base at V and 2 bases at J, with 5 bases in the middle.

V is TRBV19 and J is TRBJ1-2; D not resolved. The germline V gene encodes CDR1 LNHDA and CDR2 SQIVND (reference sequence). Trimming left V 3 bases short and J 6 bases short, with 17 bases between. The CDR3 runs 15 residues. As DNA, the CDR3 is TGTGCCAGTAGTATTGAGGCCTCGTGGAAGAATGGCTACACCTTC. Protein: CASSIEASWKNGYTF.

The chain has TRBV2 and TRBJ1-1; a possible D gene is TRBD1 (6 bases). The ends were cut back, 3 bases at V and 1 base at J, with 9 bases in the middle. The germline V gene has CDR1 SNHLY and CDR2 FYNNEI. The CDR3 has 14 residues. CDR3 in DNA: TGTGCCAGCAGTGAGGAGACAGGGAACACTGAAGCTTTCTTT. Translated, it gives CASSEETGNTEAFF.

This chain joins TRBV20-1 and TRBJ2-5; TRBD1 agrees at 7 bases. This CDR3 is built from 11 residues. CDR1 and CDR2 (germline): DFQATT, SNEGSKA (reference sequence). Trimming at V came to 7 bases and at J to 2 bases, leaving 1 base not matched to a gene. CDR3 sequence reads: CSGQGQETQYF. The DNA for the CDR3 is TGCAGTGGACAGGGTCAAGAGACCCAGTACTTC.